This T cell receptor (beta chain) was retrieved from a study of T-cell memory formation after mild COVID-19. MiXCR was run by TCRdb on the 5' RACE reads, yielding one entry per CDR3 protein. The sample includes roughly 250,000 distinct CDR3 sequences, about a sixth of them seen just once. This CDR3 contains 11 residues. Trimming cost V 5 bases and J 8 bases, with 7 bases left between them. The germline gives CDR1 MNHEY, CDR2 SVGEGT. The source is a man aged 18 to 29 who had mild COVID-19 (a few samples of this study predate the infection). Cell type and time point are not known. Material: PBMCs or a T cell subset sorted from them (not recorded which). V is TRBV6-2 or TRBV6-3 and J is TRBJ2-1; D remains ambiguous. The CDR3 loop reads CASSRNDEQFF. DNA of the CDR3: TGTGCCAGCAGTAGAAACGATGAGCAGTTCTTC.